Below, 2 T cell receptor beta chains from the same sample are listed, as sequenced in a study of technical replicates of blood from a few donors. Using immunoSEQ multiplex PCR, the repertoire was profiled, and TCRdb retains in-frame clones only, with some absent. The sample comprises 70,000 to 90,000 clones, approximately 94% of which are singletons, and about 0.27% rests with the top ten. Material for sequencing was T cells isolated from PBMCs. The receptors were sampled from a human donor in good health.

The chain joins TRBV27 to TRBJ2-3; TRBD2 might be the D (5 bases). This CDR3 spans 17 amino acids. V lost 1 base to trimming and J lost 2 bases, with 16 bases between them. Per the germline V gene, CDR1 is MNHEY and CDR2 is SMNVEV (reference sequence). CDR3 nucleotide sequence: TGTGCCAGCAGTTTATATTTCGGGGTATCCTACACAGATACGCAGTATTTT. It specifies CASSLYFGVSYTDTQYF.

V usage is TRBV5-1 and J usage is TRBJ2-3, with a tentative D call TRBD2 (5 bases). Trimming left V 2 bases short and J 5 bases short, with 12 bases between. Germline V gene data show CDR1 as SGHRS and CDR2 as YFSETQ. The length of the CDR3 is 14 residues. The CDR3 DNA sequence: TGCGCCAGCAGCTTAGAGGGTAGAGGAGATACGCAGTATTTT. Its protein product is CASSLEGRGDTQYF.